The 6 T cell receptor beta chains below all came from one sample that was sequenced in a study of response to subunit inactivated influenza vaccine. TCRdb analysed the RT-PCR reads with MiXCR anew, one entry per CDR3 protein. This repertoire shows hundreds of thousands of distinct CDR3 sequences, roughly 10% found once; its top ten account for 10%. The sample in question was PBMCs from blood, obtained on the day of vaccination. The receptors were sampled from a man between 50 and 59 years old who received an inactivated influenza vaccine.

This clonotype was found a few times. J is TRBJ2-3 and V is TRBV25-1; 7 bases map to TRBD1. Germline CDR1 MGHDK, CDR2 SYGVNS. The CDR3 sequence is 15 residues long. V lost 4 bases and J lost 2; bases outside the gene matches: 6. CDR3 nucleotides: TGTGCCAGCAGTGCCAAGGGACAGCACACAGATACGCAGTATTTT. The encoded protein is CASSAKGQHTDTQYF.

This clonotype was found a few times. The chain has TRBV19 and TRBJ2-1, with unresolved D. Trimming removed 7 bases at V and 3 bases at J, with 13 bases between. CDR3 length: 14 residues. Germline V gene data show CDR1 as LNHDA and CDR2 as SQIVND (reference sequence). CDR3 residues: CASTGQAGYNEQFF. The CDR3 coding sequence is TGTGCCAGTACGGGCCAAGCTGGCTACAATGAGCAGTTCTTC.

The V call is TRBV7-8, the J call TRBJ2-7; D might be TRBD1 or TRBD2, each matching 5 bases. V was trimmed by 3 bases and J by 4 bases, leaving 13 bases between them. Germline V gene sequence: CDR1 SGHVS, CDR2 FQNEAQ. The CDR3 length is 14 residues. CDR3 protein: CASSFIAGSYEQYF. In nucleotides, the CDR3 is TGTGCCAGCAGCTTTATAGCAGGGAGTTACGAGCAGTACTTC.

This clonotype was counted between two and nine times. The V call is TRBV20-1, the J call TRBJ2-7; 10 nucleotides line up with TRBD2. The CDR3 runs to 12 residues. With V trimmed by 7 bases and J by 4 bases, 4 bases remained unmatched. Per the germline V gene, CDR1 is DFQATT and CDR2 is SNEGSKA (reference sequence). CDR3 DNA sequence: TGCAGTGTGGGGACTAGCGTATACGAGCAGTACTTC. Its protein product is CSVGTSVYEQYF.

The CDR3: CASSLSPPASGRAYNEQFF. The CDR3 coding sequence is TGTGCCAGCAGTTTATCGCCCCCGGCTAGCGGGAGGGCCTACAATGAGCAGTTCTTC. The gene calls are TRBV27 and TRBJ2-1; TRBD2 agrees at 12 bases. This CDR3 has 19 residues. The J segment lost 2 bases and the V segment lost 0 bases, leaving 8 bases of the junction unmatched. Germline V CDR1 and CDR2: MNHEY, SMNVEV (reference sequence).

This clonotype was found many times. This chain joins TRBV12-3 or TRBV12-4 and TRBJ1-2; 8 nucleotides line up with TRBD1. CDR3 length equals 17 residues. Trimming cost V 2 bases and J 5 bases; bases outside gene matches: 13. CDR3 amino acids: CASSLPPGGGGGYGYTF. The CDR3 DNA reads as TGTGCCAGCAGTTTACCCCCAGGGGGCGGAGGAGGTTATGGCTACACCTTC.